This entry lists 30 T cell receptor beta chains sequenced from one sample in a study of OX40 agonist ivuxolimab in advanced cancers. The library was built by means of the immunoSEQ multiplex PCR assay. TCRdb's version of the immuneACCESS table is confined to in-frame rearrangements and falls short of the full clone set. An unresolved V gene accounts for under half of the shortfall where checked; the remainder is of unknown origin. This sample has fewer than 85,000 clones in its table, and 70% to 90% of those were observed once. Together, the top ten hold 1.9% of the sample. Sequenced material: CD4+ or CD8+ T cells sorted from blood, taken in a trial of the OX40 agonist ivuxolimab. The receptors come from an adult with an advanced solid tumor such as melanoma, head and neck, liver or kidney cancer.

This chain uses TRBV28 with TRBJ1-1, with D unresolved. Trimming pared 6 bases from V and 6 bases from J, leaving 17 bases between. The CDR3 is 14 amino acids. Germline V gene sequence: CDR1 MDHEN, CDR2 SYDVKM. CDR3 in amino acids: CASSPDPTKPEAFF. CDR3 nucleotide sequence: TGTGCCAGCAGCCCAGATCCCACAAAGCCTGAAGCTTTCTTT. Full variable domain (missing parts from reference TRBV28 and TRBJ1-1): DVKVTQSSRYLVKRTGEKVFLECVQDMDHENMFWYRQDPGLGLRLIYFSYDVKMKEKGDIPEGYSVSREKKERFSLILESASTNQTSMYLCASSPDPTKPEAFFGQGTRLTVV.

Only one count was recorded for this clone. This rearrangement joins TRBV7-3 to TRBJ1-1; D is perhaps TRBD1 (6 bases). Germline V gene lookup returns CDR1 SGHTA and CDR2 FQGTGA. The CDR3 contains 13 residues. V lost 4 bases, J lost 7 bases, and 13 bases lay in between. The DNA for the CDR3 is TGTGCCAGCAGCTATACGGGACAAAGTGAAGCTTTCTTT. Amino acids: CASSYTGQSEAFF.

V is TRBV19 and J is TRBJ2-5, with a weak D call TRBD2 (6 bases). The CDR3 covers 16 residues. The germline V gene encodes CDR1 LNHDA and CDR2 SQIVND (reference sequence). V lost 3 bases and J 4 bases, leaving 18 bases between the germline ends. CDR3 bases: TGTGCCAGTAGTATGGGGGGAGGTATCGGTGCAGAGACCCAGTACTTC. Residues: CASSMGGGIGAETQYF.

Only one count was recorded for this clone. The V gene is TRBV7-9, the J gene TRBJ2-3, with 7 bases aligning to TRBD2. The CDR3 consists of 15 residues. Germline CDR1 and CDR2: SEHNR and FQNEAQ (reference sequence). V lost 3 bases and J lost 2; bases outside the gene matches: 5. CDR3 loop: CASSLSSGPTDTQYF. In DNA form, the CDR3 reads TGTGCCAGCAGCTTGTCTAGCGGTCCCACAGATACGCAGTATTTT.

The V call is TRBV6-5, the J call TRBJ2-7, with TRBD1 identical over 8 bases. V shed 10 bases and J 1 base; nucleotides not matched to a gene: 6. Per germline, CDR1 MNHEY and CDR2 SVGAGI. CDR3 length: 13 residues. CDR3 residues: CATRQGPSYEQYF. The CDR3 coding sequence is TGTGCCACCCGACAGGGGCCGTCCTACGAGCAGTACTTC.

Here the CDR3 reads CASSQVVRWHYEQYF. The CDR3 DNA follows: TGCGCCAGCAGTCAGGTCGTAAGGTGGCATTACGAGCAGTACTTC. V gene TRBV23-1 combines with J gene TRBJ2-7, with unresolved D. TRBV23-1 is filed as an ORF, its function uncertain. The CDR3 is 15 residues long. V lost 3 bases and J 4 bases, leaving 16 bases between the germline ends.

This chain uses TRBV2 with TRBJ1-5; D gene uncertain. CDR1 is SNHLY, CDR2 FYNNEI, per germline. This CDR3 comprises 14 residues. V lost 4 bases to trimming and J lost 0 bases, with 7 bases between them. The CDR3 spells CASSVEVSNQPQHF. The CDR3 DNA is TGTGCCAGCAGTGTGGAAGTTAGCAATCAGCCCCAGCATTTT.

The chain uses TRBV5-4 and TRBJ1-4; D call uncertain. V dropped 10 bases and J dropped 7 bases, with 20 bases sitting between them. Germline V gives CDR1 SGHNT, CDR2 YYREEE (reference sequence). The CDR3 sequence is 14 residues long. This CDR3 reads CASKDRGSGEKLFF. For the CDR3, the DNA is TGTGCCTCGAAGGACCGGGGTTCTGGTGAAAAACTGTTTTTT.

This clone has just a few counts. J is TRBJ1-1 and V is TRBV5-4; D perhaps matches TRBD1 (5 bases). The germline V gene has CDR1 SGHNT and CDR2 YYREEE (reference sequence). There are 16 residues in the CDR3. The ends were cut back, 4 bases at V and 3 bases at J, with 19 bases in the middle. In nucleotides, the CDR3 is TGTGCCAGCAGCCCAAGGGGAGGGCGAGGGGACACTGAAGCTTTCTTT. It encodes CASSPRGGRGDTEAFF.

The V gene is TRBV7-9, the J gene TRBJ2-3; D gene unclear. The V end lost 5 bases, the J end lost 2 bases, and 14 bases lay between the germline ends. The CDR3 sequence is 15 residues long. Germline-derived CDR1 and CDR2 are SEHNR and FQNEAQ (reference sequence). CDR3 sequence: CASSLATGPTDTQYF. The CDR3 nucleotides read TGTGCCAGCAGCCTCGCCACCGGCCCCACAGATACGCAGTATTTT.

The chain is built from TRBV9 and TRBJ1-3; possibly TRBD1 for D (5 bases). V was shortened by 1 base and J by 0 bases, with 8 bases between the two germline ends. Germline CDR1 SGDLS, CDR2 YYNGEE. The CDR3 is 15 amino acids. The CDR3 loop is CASSVQGGSGNTIYF. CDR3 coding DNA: TGTGCCAGCAGCGTACAGGGCGGCTCTGGAAACACCATATATTTT.

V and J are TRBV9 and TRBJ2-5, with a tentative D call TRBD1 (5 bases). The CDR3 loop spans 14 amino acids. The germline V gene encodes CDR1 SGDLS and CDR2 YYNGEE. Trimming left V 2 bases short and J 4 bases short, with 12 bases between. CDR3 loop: CASSVSQGRETQYF. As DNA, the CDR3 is TGTGCCAGCAGCGTCAGTCAGGGTAGAGAGACCCAGTACTTC.

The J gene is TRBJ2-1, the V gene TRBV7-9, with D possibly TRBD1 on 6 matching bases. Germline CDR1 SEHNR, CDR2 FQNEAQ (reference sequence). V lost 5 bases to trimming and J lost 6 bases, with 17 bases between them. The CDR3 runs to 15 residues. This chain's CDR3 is CASSQGANRANEQFF. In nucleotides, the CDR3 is TGTGCCAGCAGCCAAGGAGCTAACAGGGCCAATGAGCAGTTCTTC.

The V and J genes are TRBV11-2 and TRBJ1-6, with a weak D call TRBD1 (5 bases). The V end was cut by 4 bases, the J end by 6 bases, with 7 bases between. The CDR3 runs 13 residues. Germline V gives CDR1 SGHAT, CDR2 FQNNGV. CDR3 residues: CASSSGRNSPLHF. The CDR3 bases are TGTGCCAGCAGCTCGGGACGTAATTCACCCCTCCACTTT.

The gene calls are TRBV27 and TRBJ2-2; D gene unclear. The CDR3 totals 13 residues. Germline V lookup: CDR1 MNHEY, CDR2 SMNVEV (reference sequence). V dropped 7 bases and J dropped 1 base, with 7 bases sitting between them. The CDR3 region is CASKDRNTGELFF. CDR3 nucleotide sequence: TGTGCCAGCAAGGATCGGAACACCGGGGAGCTGTTTTTT.

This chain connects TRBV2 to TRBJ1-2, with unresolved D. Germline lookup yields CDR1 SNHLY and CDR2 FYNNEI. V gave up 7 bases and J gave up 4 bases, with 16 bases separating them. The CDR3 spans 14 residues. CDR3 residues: CASTPDTSGYGYTF. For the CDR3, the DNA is TGTGCCAGCACTCCAGACACCTCTGGCTATGGCTACACCTTC.

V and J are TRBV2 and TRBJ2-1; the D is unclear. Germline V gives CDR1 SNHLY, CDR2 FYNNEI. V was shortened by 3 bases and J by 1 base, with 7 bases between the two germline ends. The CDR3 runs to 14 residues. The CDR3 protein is CASSDRQSYNEQFF. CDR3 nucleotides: TGTGCCAGCAGTGATAGGCAGTCCTACAATGAGCAGTTCTTC. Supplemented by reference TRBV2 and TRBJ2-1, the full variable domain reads EPEVTQTPSHQVTQMGQEVILRCVPISNHLYFYWYRQILGQKVEFLVSFYNNEISEKSEIFDDQFSVERPDGSNFTLKIRSTKLEDSAMYFCASSDRQSYNEQFFGPGTRLTVL.

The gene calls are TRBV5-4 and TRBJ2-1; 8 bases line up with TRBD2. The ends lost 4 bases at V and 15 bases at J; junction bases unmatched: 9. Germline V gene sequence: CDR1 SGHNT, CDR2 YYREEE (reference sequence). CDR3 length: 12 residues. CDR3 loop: CASSAGTSSRFF. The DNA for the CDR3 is TGTGCCAGCAGCGCCGGGACTAGTAGTAGGTTCTTC.

The CDR3 loop is CASRGGAETQYF. CDR3 DNA: TGTGCCAGCCGGGGAGGGGCTGAGACCCAGTACTTC. This chain joins TRBV2 and TRBJ2-5; 7 positions match TRBD2. The CDR3 totals 12 residues. V was clipped by 8 bases and J by 5 bases; unmatched bases: 5. Germline V CDR1 and CDR2: SNHLY, FYNNEI.

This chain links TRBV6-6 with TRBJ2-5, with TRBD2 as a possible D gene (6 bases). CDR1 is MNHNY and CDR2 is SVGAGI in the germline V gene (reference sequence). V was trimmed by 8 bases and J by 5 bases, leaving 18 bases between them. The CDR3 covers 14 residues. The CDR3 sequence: CASSRPGGAETQYF. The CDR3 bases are TGTGCCAGCTCCCGGCCAGGCGGGGCGGAGACCCAGTACTTC.

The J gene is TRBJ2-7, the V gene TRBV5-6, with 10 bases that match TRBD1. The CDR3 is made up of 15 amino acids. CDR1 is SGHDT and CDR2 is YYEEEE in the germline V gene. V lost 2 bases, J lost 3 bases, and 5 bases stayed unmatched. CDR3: CASSFDRGRFYEQYF. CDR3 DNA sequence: TGTGCCAGCAGCTTTGACAGGGGGCGCTTCTACGAGCAGTACTTC.

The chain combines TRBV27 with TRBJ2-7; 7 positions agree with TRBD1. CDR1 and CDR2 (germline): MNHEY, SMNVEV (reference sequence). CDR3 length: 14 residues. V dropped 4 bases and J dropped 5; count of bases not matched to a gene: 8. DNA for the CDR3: TGTGCCAGCAGTTCCTGGAGACAGGGAGACGAGCAGTACTTC. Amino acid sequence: CASSSWRQGDEQYF.

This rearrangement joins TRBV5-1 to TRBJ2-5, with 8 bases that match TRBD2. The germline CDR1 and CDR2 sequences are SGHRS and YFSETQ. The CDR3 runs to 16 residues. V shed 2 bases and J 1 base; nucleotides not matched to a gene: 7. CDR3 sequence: CASSFGRGDFQETQYF. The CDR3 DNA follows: TGCGCCAGCAGCTTCGGGCGGGGGGACTTCCAAGAGACCCAGTACTTC.

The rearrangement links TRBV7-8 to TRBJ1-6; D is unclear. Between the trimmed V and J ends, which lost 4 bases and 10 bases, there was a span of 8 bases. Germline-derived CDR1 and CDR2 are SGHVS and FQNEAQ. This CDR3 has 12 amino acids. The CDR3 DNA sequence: TGTGCCAGCAGCTATCTCAACTCACCCCTCCACTTT. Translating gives CASSYLNSPLHF.

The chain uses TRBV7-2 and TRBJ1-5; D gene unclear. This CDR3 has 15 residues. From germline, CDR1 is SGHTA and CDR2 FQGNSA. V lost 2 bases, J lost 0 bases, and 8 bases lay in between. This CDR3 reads CASSLRSDSNQPQHF. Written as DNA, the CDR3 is TGTGCCAGCAGCTTACGCAGCGATAGCAATCAGCCCCAGCATTTT. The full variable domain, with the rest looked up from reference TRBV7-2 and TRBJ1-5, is GAGVSQSPSNKVTEKGKDVELRCDPISGHTALYWYRQSLGQGLEFLIYFQGNSAPDKSGLPSDRFSAERTGGSVSTLTIQRTQQEDSAVYLCASSLRSDSNQPQHFGDGTRLSIL.

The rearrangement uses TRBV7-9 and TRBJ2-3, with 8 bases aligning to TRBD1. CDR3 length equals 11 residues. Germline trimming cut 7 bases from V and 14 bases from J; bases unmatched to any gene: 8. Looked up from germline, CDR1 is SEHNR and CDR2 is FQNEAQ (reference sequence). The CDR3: CASTLGQGVYF. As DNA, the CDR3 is TGTGCCAGCACCCTAGGACAGGGCGTGTATTTT. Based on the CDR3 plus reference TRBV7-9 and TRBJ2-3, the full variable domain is DTGVSQNPRHKITKRGQNVTFRCDPISEHNRLYWYRQTLGQGPEFLTYFQNEAQLEKSRLLSDRFSAERPKGSFSTLEIQRTEQGDSAMYLCASTLGQGVYFGPGTRLTVL.

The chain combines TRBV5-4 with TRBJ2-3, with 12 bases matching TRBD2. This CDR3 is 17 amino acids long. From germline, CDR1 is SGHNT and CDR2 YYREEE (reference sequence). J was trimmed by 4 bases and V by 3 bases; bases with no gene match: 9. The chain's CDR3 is CASSSRVLAGGADTQYF. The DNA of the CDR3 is TGTGCCAGCAGCTCTAGAGTACTAGCGGGGGGTGCAGATACGCAGTATTTT.

CDR3 coding DNA: TGTGCCAGCAGCTTAGGGGTTTATGGCTACACCTTC. Translated, it gives CASSLGVYGYTF. The chain employs TRBV7-2 and TRBJ1-2; no firm D call. Germline lookup yields CDR1 SGHTA and CDR2 FQGNSA. The CDR3 runs 12 residues. V was shortened by 1 base and J by 5 bases, with 5 bases between the two germline ends.

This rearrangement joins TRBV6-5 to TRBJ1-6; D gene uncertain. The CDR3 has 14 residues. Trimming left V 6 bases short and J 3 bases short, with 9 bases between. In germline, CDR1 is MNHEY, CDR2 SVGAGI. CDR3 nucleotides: TGTGCCAGCAGCGCCGGGAGCTATAATTCACCCCTCCACTTT. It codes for CASSAGSYNSPLHF.

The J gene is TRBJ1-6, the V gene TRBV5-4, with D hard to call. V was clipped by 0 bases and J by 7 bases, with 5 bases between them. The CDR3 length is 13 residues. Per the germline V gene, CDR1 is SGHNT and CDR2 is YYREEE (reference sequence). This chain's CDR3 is CASSLELNSPLHF. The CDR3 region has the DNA TGTGCCAGCAGCTTGGAGTTAAATTCACCCCTCCACTTT.